The T cell receptor beta chain under discussion was sequenced for a study of blood T cell repertoires in COVID-19. The V gene lost 3 bases and the J gene lost 6 bases, with 18 bases spanning the gap. From germline, CDR1 is MNHNS and CDR2 SASEGT. This CDR3 is 16 amino acids long. The protocol was immunoSEQ multiplex PCR, while the TCRdb copy is restricted to in-frame clones and leaves out a portion. The table shows under 150,000 clones, with about four fifths occurring only once. This sequence originates from a man in his fifties or sixties with acute or convalescent COVID-19. The chain is built from TRBV6-1 and TRBJ1-5, with D maybe TRBD1 (5 bases). The sample was peripheral blood. CDR3 region: CASSDDSKGLIQPQHF. CDR3 DNA sequence: TGTGCCAGCAGTGATGATTCTAAGGGGCTTATTCAGCCCCAGCATTTT.